These T cell receptor beta chains were read from a single sample in a study of cytomegalovirus exposure and HLA in healthy donors. Produced via immunoSEQ multiplex PCR; TCRdb's table is partial and in-frame only. The table lists about 77,000 clones, with approximately 13% in the top ten. Sequenced sample: PBMCs. The receptors shown here come from a man aged 45-60 years in good health and CMV-seropositive. Both conserved end residues are part of each CDR3. The order of the fields is CDR3 length, V gene, J gene, CDR3 protein.

14	TRBV7-2	TRBJ1-6	CASSSSSGNSPLHF
16	TRBV18	TRBJ2-1	CASSPVGTANYNEQFF
15	TRBV4-1	TRBJ2-1	CASSQESGSSNEQFF
13	TRBV29-1	TRBJ2-4	CSVSDRVQNIQYF
16	TRBV6-5	TRBJ2-1	CASSSPLGSSDNEQFF
14	TRBV5-1	TRBJ2-1	CASSRGGQGREQFF
14	TRBV6-6	TRBJ1-2	CASRASDSNYGYTF
12	TRBV19	TRBJ1-4	CALQGGNEKLFF
16	TRBV5-6	TRBJ2-7	CASSWGPAGVADEQYF
15	TRBV19	TRBJ1-3	CASSTGGAAGNTIYF
14	TRBV5-1	TRBJ2-7	CASSFGPSGNEQYF
13	TRBV6-5	TRBJ1-1	CASLGRGGTEAFF
16	TRBV2	TRBJ2-1	CASRTSGRGTYNEQFF
13	TRBV30	TRBJ2-5	CAWSGQGWETQYF
14	TRBV7-2	TRBJ2-3	CASSSRRITDTQYF
13	TRBV4-1	TRBJ2-1	CASSPGTSNEQFF
14	TRBV5-4	TRBJ2-5	CASSPGGWGETQYF
13	TRBV27	TRBJ1-2	CASSSGWREGYTF
14	TRBV28	TRBJ2-7	CASSLRGKGYEQYF
15	TRBV27	TRBJ2-6	CASSIQSSGANVLTF
12	TRBV6-5	TRBJ1-2	CASRAGNYGYTF
16	TRBV7-9	TRBJ1-4	CASTGGGFATNEKLFF
14	TRBV7-8	TRBJ1-1	CASSRGHRDTEAFF
15	TRBV7-3	TRBJ1-1	CASSSTPLRDTEAFF
16	TRBV4-2	TRBJ2-5	CASSQDQEQGKETQYF
14	TRBV18	TRBJ2-2	CASSPLRGNLELFF
16	TRBV19	TRBJ2-5	CASSIDRIWKSETQYF
15	TRBV6-1	TRBJ1-2	CASSEAGGRLYRYTF
15	TRBV5-5	TRBJ2-3	CASIRTGGGTDTQYF
14	TRBV10-2	TRBJ1-1	CASEGLSGDTEAFF
15	TRBV9	TRBJ2-3	CASGGTSRATDTQYF
15	TRBV6-1	TRBJ1-5	CASSEWAVSNQPQHF
18	TRBV28	TRBJ1-2	CASSLGGALLPSNYGYTF
15	TRBV2	TRBJ1-5	CASSGTEYSNQPQHF
13	TRBV29-1	TRBJ2-5	CSVLGQAQETQYF
14	TRBV6-5	TRBJ1-1	CASSLGTAFPEAFF
13	TRBV19	TRBJ1-3	CASTQVSGNTIYF
16	TRBV5-1	TRBJ2-2	CASSPIQGRNTGELFF
16	TRBV5-1	TRBJ1-4	CASSLAGGGISEKLFF
16	TRBV6-4	TRBJ2-7	CASRKWTRQDLGEQYF
19	TRBV4-1	TRBJ2-1	CASSLRQGTSGRAGNEQFF
18	TRBV5-1	TRBJ2-2	CASSLDGGSPSRTGELFF
14	TRBV7-8	TRBJ2-5	CASGQTGPTAAQYF
13	TRBV15	TRBJ2-3	CATSSHRQDTQYF
17	TRBV11-3	TRBJ1-1	CASSLMPGGRRGTEAFF
15	TRBV27	TRBJ1-2	CASSFDRGLEYGYTF
13	TRBV7-2	TRBJ2-5	CASSGGREETQYF
15	TRBV5-4	TRBJ2-7	CASSLGLADNYEQYF
14	TRBV4-1	TRBJ1-1	CASSPLTGGTEAFF
13	TRBV2	TRBJ1-1	CASSEEDREVAFF
15	TRBV11-2	TRBJ2-5	CASSPREVVRETQYF
12	TRBV29-1	TRBJ1-2	CSAAGQAEGYTF
14	TRBV4-1	TRBJ1-1	CASRRDGEYTEAFF
14	TRBV5-4	TRBJ1-2	CASSSLDRRYGYTF
9	TRBV9	TRBJ2-1	CASGHEQFF
18	TRBV13	TRBJ2-3	CASSSLGGRAPSTDTQYF
18	TRBV19	TRBJ2-1	CASSSREGPGGPYNEQFF